This record concerns one T cell receptor (beta chain) sequence. The data stem from a study of blood T cell repertoires in COVID-19. In the study overall: From T cells, B-cell-depleted T cells, or PBMCs came the material, which was cDNA or gDNA.

The assay was immunoSEQ multiplex PCR, and TCRdb's table has in-frame clones only and misses some. The data hold about 98,000 clones, with 82% observed a single time. The ends were cut back, 1 base at V and 8 bases at J, with 14 bases in the middle. This CDR3 is built from 13 residues. Germline V CDR1 and CDR2: SQVTM, ANQGSEA. The sequenced material came from peripheral blood. This TCR was sampled from a man of 80 years or more with acute or convalescent COVID-19. V gene TRBV29-1 combines with J gene TRBJ1-2; D remains unclear. The CDR3 DNA reads as TGCAGCGTTGAAGGGGAGGGAGTAGGAGGCTACACCTTC. Translated: CSVEGEGVGGYTF.